The 27 T cell receptor beta chains presented below share a single source sample, sequenced in a study of PD-1 blockade in classical Hodgkin lymphoma. The repertoire was sequenced with immunoSEQ multiplex PCR; TCRdb's copy has only in-frame clones and lacks some. The sample has around 65,000 clones; approximately 88% are singletons. In every patient, relapse followed autologous stem cell transplantation, while exposure to brentuximab vedotin differed. Sample: peripheral blood mononuclear cells (PBMCs), taken at baseline. All receptors come from a human donor with classical Hodgkin lymphoma.

CDR3 residues: CASSFKTGTDTQYF. DNA of the CDR3: TGTGCCAGCAGCTTTAAAACAGGGACAGATACGCAGTATTTT. The chain is built from TRBV11-2 and TRBJ2-3; a possible D gene is TRBD1 (6 bases). The CDR3 sequence is 14 residues long. V lost 3 bases to trimming and J lost 3 bases, with 10 bases between them. Germline V gene data show CDR1 as SGHAT and CDR2 as FQNNGV.

The rearrangement uses TRBV27 and TRBJ2-1, with TRBD1 matching 7 bases. CDR3 length equals 16 residues. V lost 7 bases, J lost 10 bases, and 19 bases stayed unmatched. The germline CDR1 and CDR2 sequences are MNHEY and SMNVEV (reference sequence). Written as DNA, the CDR3 is TGTGCCAGCAAAAATTCTATGGGACAGTCTCCTTTGGAGCAGTTCTTC. It codes for CASKNSMGQSPLEQFF.

This clone was observed a handful of times. At the DNA level, this CDR3 is encoded by other sequences in the same sample as well. The chain is built from TRBV27 and TRBJ2-3, with D perhaps given as TRBD1 or TRBD2 (5 bases each). The CDR3 has 14 amino acids. V was clipped by 2 bases and J by 2 bases, with 8 bases between them. Germline assignment: CDR1 MNHEY and CDR2 SMNVEV (reference sequence). The CDR3 protein is CASSLPGTTDTQYF. CDR3 coding DNA: TGTGCCAGCAGTTTACCAGGGACCACAGATACGCAGTATTTT.

The V and J genes are TRBV7-2 and TRBJ2-7; no clear D. The V end lost 0 bases, the J end lost 9 bases, and 6 bases lay between the germline ends. This CDR3 has 11 residues. Germline CDR1 reads SGHTA; CDR2 reads FQGNSA. CDR3 in DNA: TGTGCCAGCAGCTTAGCGGATCCGCAGTACTTC. Translating it yields CASSLADPQYF.

This sequence joins TRBV21-1 and TRBJ2-3. TRBV21-1 is recorded as a pseudogene. This CDR3 spans 17 amino acids. CDR3 in amino acids: CASSTPLVPAPTDTQYF. CDR3 coding DNA: TGTGCCAGCAGCACACCCCTGGTCCCCGCACCCACAGATACGCAGTATTTT.

This rearrangement joins TRBV5-1 to TRBJ2-3; D is unclear. The CDR3 length is 15 residues. Germline CDR1 reads SGHRS; CDR2 reads YFSETQ. V was cut by 3 bases and J by 6 bases, with 17 bases left in between. CDR3 loop: CASSSNARAGDTQYF. CDR3 DNA sequence: TGCGCCAGCAGCTCGAACGCCCGGGCCGGGGATACGCAGTATTTT.

This clone was counted a single time. V is TRBV6-5 and J is TRBJ1-2; 11 bases match TRBD1. CDR1 and CDR2 (germline): MNHEY, SVGAGI. V dropped 8 bases and J dropped 13; count of bases not matched to a gene: 6. The length of the CDR3 is 11 residues. Here the CDR3 reads CASRTGGEPTF. The CDR3 bases are TGTGCCAGCCGGACAGGGGGCGAACCCACCTTC.

The V call is TRBV19, the J call TRBJ2-2; no firm D call. Trimming shortened V by 8 bases and J by 0 bases, and 13 bases separated the two germline ends. Germline V lookup: CDR1 LNHDA, CDR2 SQIVND (reference sequence). The CDR3 has 15 amino acids. Written as DNA, the CDR3 is TGTGCCAGTCTAGTATCTGGAGCGAACACCGGGGAGCTGTTTTTT. Protein product: CASLVSGANTGELFF.

The chain employs TRBV6-1 and TRBJ2-2; D uncertain. Trimming shortened V by 7 bases and J by 5 bases, and 14 bases separated the two germline ends. The CDR3 runs to 14 residues. From germline, CDR1 is MNHNS and CDR2 SASEGT. The CDR3 region is CASTVLPRTGELFF. CDR3 nucleotides: TGTGCCAGCACGGTACTCCCTAGAACCGGGGAGCTGTTTTTT.

This clone appeared once. The gene calls are TRBV5-5 and TRBJ1-4; D unclear. The CDR3 contains 15 residues. CDR1 is SGHKS and CDR2 is YYEKEE in the germline V gene (reference sequence). Deletions cut 2 bases from V and 8 bases from J, with 16 bases between. Here the CDR3 DNA reads TGTGCCAGCAGCTTAGAACAAGCTCCGTTGGAAAAACTGTTTTTT. Protein sequence: CASSLEQAPLEKLFF.

V usage is TRBV9 and J usage is TRBJ2-5; 10 nucleotides match TRBD2. This CDR3 is 14 amino acids long. Germline loops: CDR1 SGDLS, CDR2 YYNGEE. V was pared by 4 bases and J by 5 bases, with 5 bases of the junction left unmatched. Here the CDR3 reads CASSNSGGYETQYF. The CDR3 bases are TGTGCCAGCAGCAATAGCGGGGGGTATGAGACCCAGTACTTC.

V and J are TRBV7-7 and TRBJ2-5, with 9 bases aligning to TRBD2. The CDR3 loop spans 15 amino acids. CDR1 and CDR2 (germline): SSHAT, FNYEAQ (reference sequence). The V segment lost 5 bases and the J segment 3 bases; nucleotides outside the gene matches: 7. The CDR3 region has the DNA TGTGCCAGCAGCCGGTGGACTAGCGAGAAAGAGACCCAGTACTTC. Residues: CASSRWTSEKETQYF.

V and J are TRBV19 and TRBJ2-3; D gene uncertain. The CDR3 extends over 13 amino acids. Between the trimmed V and J ends, which lost 6 bases and 3 bases, there was a span of 10 bases. Germline V lookup: CDR1 LNHDA, CDR2 SQIVND (reference sequence). The CDR3 DNA sequence: TGTGCCAGTAGACGGTACCTAACAGATACGCAGTATTTT. It encodes CASRRYLTDTQYF.

The chain is built from TRBV10-3 and TRBJ2-7; 8 bases fit TRBD1. CDR3 size: 15 residues. V was clipped by 3 bases and J by 2 bases; unmatched bases: 6. Germline V CDR1 and CDR2: ENHRY, SYGVKD. The CDR3 nucleotides are TGTGCCATCAGTGAAGTCAGACAGGGGACCTACGAGCAGTACTTC. Translation gives CAISEVRQGTYEQYF.

This chain joins TRBV19 and TRBJ2-3, with D perhaps matching TRBD1 (5 bases). In germline, CDR1 is LNHDA, CDR2 SQIVND (reference sequence). V lost 4 bases, J lost 2 bases, and 13 bases lay in between. The CDR3 is made up of 15 amino acids. The CDR3: CASSRTQGTTDTQYF. The CDR3 DNA follows: TGTGCCAGTAGTAGGACGCAGGGAACCACAGATACGCAGTATTTT.

This chain links TRBV18 with TRBJ2-1; 9 positions agree with TRBD1. The CDR3 has 17 residues. Trimming at V came to 2 bases and at J to 7 bases, leaving 12 bases not matched to a gene. The germline V gene encodes CDR1 KGHSH and CDR2 LQKENI. CDR3 nucleotides: TGTGCCAGCTCACCAATCCTTACAGGGGGCGAGGGGAATGAGCAGTTCTTC. Amino acids: CASSPILTGGEGNEQFF.

The V and J genes are TRBV6-5 and TRBJ2-7; D possibly corresponds to TRBD2 (5 bases). The length of the CDR3 is 13 residues. The V and J ends lost 7 bases and 4 bases respectively, with 14 bases between them. In germline, CDR1 is MNHEY, CDR2 SVGAGI. The CDR3 loop is CASTTVGVYEQYF. As DNA, the CDR3 is TGTGCCAGCACCACAGTCGGGGTTTACGAGCAGTACTTC.

The chain recombines TRBV7-9 with TRBJ1-3; no definite D call. Trimming cost V 2 bases and J 7 bases, with 6 bases left between them. Germline CDR1 SEHNR, CDR2 FQNEAQ (reference sequence). This CDR3 contains 12 residues. This CDR3 reads CASSLMVNTIYF. Here the CDR3 DNA reads TGTGCCAGCAGCTTAATGGTGAACACCATATATTTT. Variable domain in full (rest from reference TRBV7-9 and TRBJ1-3): DTGVSQNPRHKITKRGQNVTFRCDPISEHNRLYWYRQTLGQGPEFLTYFQNEAQLEKSRLLSDRFSAERPKGSFSTLEIQRTEQGDSAMYLCASSLMVNTIYFGEGSWLTVV.

The rearrangement uses TRBV6-4 and TRBJ2-7; D tentatively fits TRBD1 or TRBD2 (5 bases each). V gave up 5 bases and J gave up 5 bases, with 13 bases separating them. Germline V gives CDR1 MRHNA, CDR2 SNTAGT. The CDR3 is 13 residues long. CDR3 amino acids: CASSYGTYDEQYF. In DNA form, the CDR3 reads TGTGCCAGCAGTTACGGGACGTACGACGAGCAGTACTTC.

The chain carries TRBV7-3 and TRBJ1-2, with unresolved D. Trimming stripped 3 bases from V and 2 bases from J, with 7 bases between. The CDR3 totals 13 residues. CDR1 and CDR2 (germline): SGHTA, FQGTGA. In nucleotides, the CDR3 is TGTGCCAGCAGCTTGGGCGGGAACTATGGCTACACCTTC. Protein product: CASSLGGNYGYTF.

The chain uses TRBV14 and TRBJ2-7; D tentatively reads TRBD1 or TRBD2 (5 bases each). Trimming stripped 4 bases from V and 2 bases from J, with 12 bases between. This CDR3 has 14 amino acids. The germline CDR1 and CDR2 sequences are SGHDN and FVKESK. The CDR3 sequence: CASSRMTGPYEQYF. DNA for the CDR3: TGTGCCAGCAGCCGGATGACGGGGCCCTACGAGCAGTACTTC.

V usage is TRBV6-1 and J usage is TRBJ1-1, with D unclear. Trimming took 3 bases from V and 1 from J, leaving 15 bases between them. Germline assignment: CDR1 MNHNS and CDR2 SASEGT. This CDR3 comprises 16 residues. CDR3 in amino acids: CASSDLAAAGNTEAFF. CDR3 nucleotide sequence: TGTGCCAGCAGTGATCTGGCGGCTGCTGGGAACACTGAAGCTTTCTTT.

The chain uses TRBV5-1 and TRBJ1-5, with unresolved D. This CDR3 has 15 residues. Germline V lookup: CDR1 SGHRS, CDR2 YFSETQ. The V end lost 4 bases, the J end lost 2 bases, and 13 bases lay between the germline ends. CDR3 in amino acids: CASSISSSGNQPQHF. CDR3 in DNA: TGCGCCAGCAGCATCTCCTCGTCGGGCAATCAGCCCCAGCATTTT.

This clone was counted once. The V and J genes are TRBV6-1 and TRBJ1-2; D ambiguous. V shed 11 bases and J shed 5 bases, with 21 bases lying between them. Germline values: CDR1 MNHNS, CDR2 SASEGT. CDR3 length: 14 amino acids. The DNA of the CDR3 is TGTGCCGCCAACACGGACGGGAAAGCGTATGGCTACACCTTC. It is translated as CAANTDGKAYGYTF.

This clone has only one observation. V usage is TRBV19 and J usage is TRBJ1-1, with 9 bases identical to TRBD1. Losses at the gene ends were 7 bases for V and 6 bases for J; bases not matched to a gene: 12. This CDR3 is 15 amino acids long. The germline V gene has CDR1 LNHDA and CDR2 SQIVND (reference sequence). The CDR3 sequence: CASTLPGTGPSEAFF. In DNA form, the CDR3 reads TGTGCCAGTACCCTACCCGGGACAGGGCCGTCTGAAGCTTTCTTT.

CDR3 DNA sequence: TGTGCCAGCAGCCACAGGGCAGTAGCCAAAAACATTCAGTACTTC. Its protein is CASSHRAVAKNIQYF. This chain links TRBV7-1 with TRBJ2-4; possibly TRBD1 for D (6 bases). TRBV7-1 is identified as an open reading frame with a role that is uncertain. The CDR3 sequence is 15 residues long. Trimming cost V 5 bases and J 0 bases, with 11 bases left between them.

The chain recombines TRBV7-8 with TRBJ1-2, with a possible D match to TRBD1 (5 bases). The CDR3 contains 17 residues. Germline CDR1 and CDR2: SGHVS and FQNEAQ. Trimming shortened V by 1 base and J by 2 bases, and 17 bases separated the two germline ends. CDR3 sequence: CASSLVPWGASNYGYTF. The DNA for the CDR3 is TGTGCCAGCAGCTTAGTACCCTGGGGCGCCTCCAACTATGGCTACACCTTC.